A selection of T cell receptor beta chains follows, all from one sample in a study of control samples from healthy donors and cancer patients. This table comes from immunoSEQ multiplex PCR, and its TCRdb copy is limited to in-frame clones, with some not included. Here the sample spans under 200,000 clones, more than 85% being singletons. The sample comprised blood. These receptors all stem from a woman between 25 and 40 years old in good health. CDR3s include the opening cysteine and the closing phenylalanine or tryptophan. The order of the fields is CDR3 DNA, CDR3 protein, V gene, clone size, J gene, D gene. D genes are given only for firm matches. The size entry is marked missing in some rows and otherwise reads once, few, many or a size class.

cdr3_nt: TGTGCCAGCAGTGCGGGACTAGCGGGAGTTGGCTACGAGCAGTACTTC; cdr3_aa: CASSAGLAGVGYEQYF; v_call: TRBV27; clone_size: .; j_call: TRBJ2-7; d_call: TRBD2
cdr3_nt: TGTGCCAGCAGCTTGGGCACCGATCAGCCCCAGCATTTT; cdr3_aa: CASSLGTDQPQHF; v_call: TRBV7-9; clone_size: .; j_call: TRBJ1-5; d_call: .
cdr3_nt: TGCGCCAGCAGCTTAGGATCGAACCCTAGTTACAGGCCCTATACAGATACGCAGTATTTT; cdr3_aa: CASSLGSNPSYRPYTDTQYF; v_call: TRBV5-1; clone_size: .; j_call: TRBJ2-3; d_call: .
cdr3_nt: TGTGCCAGCAGTTTATGGCGGGGTGGGGCGGAGGGGACTGAAGCTTTCTTT; cdr3_aa: CASSLWRGGAEGTEAFF; v_call: TRBV28; clone_size: .; j_call: TRBJ1-1; d_call: .
cdr3_nt: TGTGCCAGCAGCCTCAGGAGGACAGGGGTAATCTACGAGCAGTACTTC; cdr3_aa: CASSLRRTGVIYEQYF; v_call: TRBV3-1/TRBV3-2; clone_size: .; j_call: TRBJ2-7; d_call: TRBD1
cdr3_nt: TGTGCCAGCACCTCCGGGACAGGGAGCCAGGAGACCCAGTACTTC; cdr3_aa: CASTSGTGSQETQYF; v_call: TRBV5-4; clone_size: .; j_call: TRBJ2-5; d_call: TRBD1
cdr3_nt: TGTGCCAGCACCGAGAGGGCGGGAGGGTCCTACAATGAGCAGTTCTTC; cdr3_aa: CASTERAGGSYNEQFF; v_call: TRBV28; clone_size: .; j_call: TRBJ2-1; d_call: TRBD2
cdr3_nt: TGTGCCAGCACGTACCAAGGGGCGAAGAATGAGCAGTTCTTC; cdr3_aa: CASTYQGAKNEQFF; v_call: TRBV3-1/TRBV3-2; clone_size: once; j_call: TRBJ2-1; d_call: .
cdr3_nt: TGTGCCACCACTAAGTATGTGAGATACACCGGGGAGCTGTTTTTT; cdr3_aa: CATTKYVRYTGELFF; v_call: TRBV6-5; clone_size: once; j_call: TRBJ2-2; d_call: .
cdr3_nt: TGTGCCACCTCCGGGGGGGAGAATGAAAAACTGTTTTTT; cdr3_aa: CATSGGENEKLFF; v_call: TRBV12-3/TRBV12-4; clone_size: .; j_call: TRBJ1-4; d_call: .
cdr3_nt: TGTGCCAGCAGCCAGGCGACTAGCGGATCCTACGAGCAGTACTTC; cdr3_aa: CASSQATSGSYEQYF; v_call: TRBV3-1/TRBV3-2; clone_size: .; j_call: TRBJ2-7; d_call: TRBD2
cdr3_nt: TGTGCCAGCAGCCCTAGCGGGAGCTCCTACAATGAGCAGTTCTTC; cdr3_aa: CASSPSGSSYNEQFF; v_call: TRBV28; clone_size: .; j_call: TRBJ2-1; d_call: TRBD2
cdr3_nt: TGTGCCATCGGGACAGAAAGAGTGAACACTGAAGCTTTCTTT; cdr3_aa: CAIGTERVNTEAFF; v_call: TRBV10-3; clone_size: .; j_call: TRBJ1-1; d_call: TRBD1
cdr3_nt: TGTGCCAGCAGCGTAGTGGGGAGCTCCTACAATGAGCAGTTCTTC; cdr3_aa: CASSVVGSSYNEQFF; v_call: TRBV9; clone_size: .; j_call: TRBJ2-1; d_call: .
cdr3_nt: TGTGCCAGCAGCTTAATGAGGCAAGAGACCCAGTACTTC; cdr3_aa: CASSLMRQETQYF; v_call: TRBV7-8; clone_size: .; j_call: TRBJ2-5; d_call: .
cdr3_nt: TGCGCCAGCAGCTTCGGGACAGGAGAACTCTACGAGCAGTACTTC; cdr3_aa: CASSFGTGELYEQYF; v_call: TRBV5-1; clone_size: few; j_call: TRBJ2-7; d_call: TRBD1
cdr3_nt: TGTGCCAGCTCCCCTGGACGGTATGGCTACACCTTC; cdr3_aa: CASSPGRYGYTF; v_call: TRBV18; clone_size: few; j_call: TRBJ1-2; d_call: .